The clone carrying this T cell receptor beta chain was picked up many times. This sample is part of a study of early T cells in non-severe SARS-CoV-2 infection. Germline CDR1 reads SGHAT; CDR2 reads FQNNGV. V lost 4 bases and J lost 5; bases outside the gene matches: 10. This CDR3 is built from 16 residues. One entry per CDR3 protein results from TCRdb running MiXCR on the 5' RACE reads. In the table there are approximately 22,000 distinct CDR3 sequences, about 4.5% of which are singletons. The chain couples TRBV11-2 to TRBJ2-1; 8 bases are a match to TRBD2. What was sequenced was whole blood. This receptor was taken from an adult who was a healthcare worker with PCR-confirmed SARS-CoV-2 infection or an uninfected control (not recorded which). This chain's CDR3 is CASSSVRGGRHNEQFF. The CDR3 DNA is TGTGCCAGCAGCTCCGTTCGGGGGGGCCGCCACAATGAGCAGTTCTTC.